This TCR beta chain was profiled in a study of blood T cell repertoires in COVID-19 (dated by TCRdb to 2020 to 2022). Broadly, across the study: Samples from collaborators originated in the United States, Italy and Spain and spanned both the acute and convalescent phases of COVID-19. The sample metadata nearly always contained a de-identified subject ID, COVID-19 status, age in years and sex. The repertoires were released in a freely available public database meant as a resource for research on the immune response to SARS-CoV-2. Samples came from the ongoing ImmuneRACE study (first 160 participants) plus 1,254 subjects from 6 global collaborators. Where HLA class I and class II types were available, the types were taken from metadata supplied by the sample provider, not from assay-based typing. The material from the prospective study consisted of cDNA or gDNA derived from T cells, B-cell-depleted T cells, or PBMCs. Subjects who had been exposed to COVID-19, were actively infected with it, or had recovered from it provided the deeply sampled blood TCRbeta repertoires that made up the dataset.

The immunoSEQ Assay, a bias-controlled multiplex PCR, was used to amplify TCRbeta CDR3 regions from genomic DNA. As for how the authors treated the data: The number of nucleated cells in each sample was estimated from the amplification of reference gene primers within the assay. To quantify the absolute abundance of each unique TCRbeta CDR3 rearrangement, sequence reads were collapsed and filtered. For each sample, productive Simpson clonality was calculated as the square root of Simpson's diversity index across productive rearrangements. The immuneACCESS repertoire file appears here via TCRdb, limited to in-frame rearrangements. These files lack a portion of the clones; in checked studies, under half of the deficit traces to unresolved V genes, and the cause of the others is not known. The V and J calls and clone size are taken from that table; D and trimming were inferred from the DNA. The sample yields tens of thousands of clones; about 80% were counted once. The top ten clonotypes cover 3.5% of the sample.

The research as a whole found: How much clinical and demographic metadata was included differed by source and by participant, and the metadata was provided uncurated.

About this clone: The antigen it binds to is not known. Base qualities are not provided; no much larger clone lies one nucleotide away.

The CDR1 and CDR2 encoded by the germline V gene (reference sequence) are SGHNT and YYREEE. CDR3 length: 14 amino acids, cysteine to phenylalanine. The only DNA kept is the CDR3, 42 bases in frame from the first base. V is reduced by 6 bases and J by 7 bases, leaving a spacing of 19 bases between them. Collaborating institutions collected whole blood in K2EDTA tubes following their own protocols. For TCRbeta analysis, collaborators shipped samples as frozen whole blood, isolated PBMCs, or DNA extracted from either of those sample types. Sequencing input: peripheral blood. The clonotype was recovered from a man aged 60-69 years with acute or convalescent COVID-19. The rearrangement combines TRBV5-4 with TRBJ2-5, with TRBD2 tentatively as D gene (5 bases match). The nucleotide sequence is TGTGCCAGCACAGACTCTAAGACTGGAGGGACCCAGTACTTC. Translated, it gives CASTDSKTGGTQYF.